Below, one TCR beta chain is given with its context. This record belongs to a study of CD8+ T cells in alopecia areata. As the sequencing template, cDNA was produced by extracting RNA and reverse transcribing it. Profiling relied on immunoSEQ multiplex PCR, and the TCRdb table lists in-frame clones only, not all of them. The sample yields roughly 250,000 clones, around two thirds seen once. PBMC-derived CD4+ and CD8+ T cells were sorted. Specimen: CD4+ T cells sorted from blood, collected at week 0. The TCR comes from a human donor with alopecia areata.

The CDR3 DNA reads TGTGCCTGGGCAAGACAGGGATTAGCCAAAAACATTCAGTACTTC. Translation gives CAWARQGLAKNIQYF. The chain is built from TRBV30 and TRBJ2-4; 7 bases are shared with TRBD1. This CDR3 spans 15 amino acids. After removal of 5 bases from V and 0 bases from J, the junction contained 7 bases not matched to a gene. Germline assignment: CDR1 GTSNPN and CDR2 SVGIG (reference sequence). The full variable domain, completed using reference TRBV30 and TRBJ2-4, is SQTIHQWPATLVQPVGSPLSLECTVEGTSNPNLYWYRQAAGRGLQLLFYSVGIGQISSEVPQNLSASRPQDRQFILSSKKLLLSDSGFYLCAWARQGLAKNIQYFGAGTRLSVL.